Listed below are T cell receptor beta chains from one sample, sequenced in a study of blood T cell repertoires in COVID-19. TCRdb keeps only in-frame clones here, not all; method: immunoSEQ multiplex PCR. Of 250,000 or so clones in the sample, about four fifths were seen once. The sequencing sample was made of peripheral blood. These TCRs come from a man older than 75 with acute or convalescent COVID-19. The CDR3 runs from the conserved cysteine through the conserved F or W. Fields, in order: clone size, V gene, D gene, J gene, CDR3 DNA, CDR3 protein. A D gene is named only where the DNA matches it firmly. Size values are once, few and many counts, or a class for expanded clones, and some rows have none.

abundance: .
v_gene: TRBV11-2
d_gene: TRBD1
j_gene: TRBJ1-2
CDR3nt: TGTGCCAGCAGCAGGGGGCCTTATGGCTACACCTTC
CDR3aa: CASSRGPYGYTF

abundance: .
v_gene: TRBV5-1
d_gene: TRBD2
j_gene: TRBJ2-7
CDR3nt: TGCGCCAGCAGCCCGCTTAGCGGGGGAACGCCCTACGAGCAGTACTTC
CDR3aa: CASSPLSGGTPYEQYF

abundance: .
v_gene: TRBV7-9
d_gene: .
j_gene: TRBJ1-3
CDR3nt: TGTGCCAGCAGGCCGAATGCGGGGGTACCCAGCTCTGGAAACACCATATATTTT
CDR3aa: CASRPNAGVPSSGNTIYF

abundance: .
v_gene: TRBV2
d_gene: .
j_gene: TRBJ2-3
CDR3nt: TGTGCCAGCACCCGAGTCGGAGGGCTCACAGATACGCAGTATTTT
CDR3aa: CASTRVGGLTDTQYF

abundance: .
v_gene: TRBV25-1
d_gene: TRBD1
j_gene: TRBJ1-2
CDR3nt: TGTGCCAGCAGTCAACAGGGGCTCTATGGCTACACCTTC
CDR3aa: CASSQQGLYGYTF

abundance: .
v_gene: TRBV5-1
d_gene: .
j_gene: TRBJ1-4
CDR3nt: TGCGCCAGCACCCCAGGAGGGGTACATGAAAAACTGTTTTTT
CDR3aa: CASTPGGVHEKLFF

abundance: .
v_gene: TRBV15
d_gene: .
j_gene: TRBJ1-3
CDR3nt: TGTGCCACCAGCAGAGATCATAACACCATATATTTT
CDR3aa: CATSRDHNTIYF

abundance: few
v_gene: TRBV5-6
d_gene: .
j_gene: TRBJ2-4
CDR3nt: TGTGCCAGCAGCTTGGGCGGGACGTCGGACATTCAGTACTTC
CDR3aa: CASSLGGTSDIQYF

abundance: .
v_gene: TRBV19
d_gene: TRBD1
j_gene: TRBJ1-5
CDR3nt: TGTGCCAGTAGTCCCGGGACAGGACAATATCAGCCCCAGCATTTT
CDR3aa: CASSPGTGQYQPQHF

abundance: .
v_gene: TRBV24-1
d_gene: .
j_gene: TRBJ2-1
CDR3nt: TGTGCCACAGGGGGCTCCTACAATGAGCAGTTCTTC
CDR3aa: CATGGSYNEQFF

abundance: .
v_gene: TRBV7-2
d_gene: .
j_gene: TRBJ1-3
CDR3nt: TGTGCCAGCAGCAGAGGCACGGCCTCTGGAAACACCATATATTTT
CDR3aa: CASSRGTASGNTIYF

abundance: .
v_gene: TRBV5-8
d_gene: TRBD1
j_gene: TRBJ2-7
CDR3nt: TGTGCCAGCAGCACGGGTCAGGGGGTAAAAGCCTACGAGCAGTACTTC
CDR3aa: CASSTGQGVKAYEQYF

abundance: once
v_gene: TRBV18
d_gene: TRBD1
j_gene: TRBJ1-6
CDR3nt: TGTGCCAGCTCGCAGGGACAGGAAACGACACCCCTCCACTTT
CDR3aa: CASSQGQETTPLHF

abundance: .
v_gene: TRBV27
d_gene: .
j_gene: TRBJ1-5
CDR3nt: TGTGCCAGCAGCCCCGTGGGCAGGAGGGCACAGCCCCAGCATTTT
CDR3aa: CASSPVGRRAQPQHF

abundance: .
v_gene: TRBV18
d_gene: TRBD2
j_gene: TRBJ2-1
CDR3nt: TGTGCCAGCTCACCAGACCCTAGCGGTTGGAACAATGAGCAGTTCTTC
CDR3aa: CASSPDPSGWNNEQFF

abundance: .
v_gene: TRBV6-5
d_gene: .
j_gene: TRBJ2-7
CDR3nt: TGTGCCAGCAGTTACTCGAACAACTACGAGCAGTACTTC
CDR3aa: CASSYSNNYEQYF

abundance: .
v_gene: TRBV6-6
d_gene: .
j_gene: TRBJ1-5
CDR3nt: TGTGCCAGCAGTCCCGGTAGGGGGTATAGCAATCAGCCCCAGCATTTT
CDR3aa: CASSPGRGYSNQPQHF

abundance: .
v_gene: TRBV5-1
d_gene: TRBD2
j_gene: TRBJ2-2
CDR3nt: TGCGCCAGCAGCTTAAGCGGGAGGGCCCGCACCGGGGAGCTGTTTTTT
CDR3aa: CASSLSGRARTGELFF

abundance: .
v_gene: TRBV2
d_gene: .
j_gene: TRBJ2-6
CDR3nt: TGTGCCAGCAGCACTATTGACGTCTCTGGGGCCAACGTCCTGACTTTC
CDR3aa: CASSTIDVSGANVLTF

abundance: .
v_gene: TRBV18
d_gene: TRBD2
j_gene: TRBJ2-5
CDR3nt: TGTGCCAGCTCACCGACGCTAGCGGGACAAACCCAAGAGACCCAGTACTTC
CDR3aa: CASSPTLAGQTQETQYF

abundance: .
v_gene: TRBV4-1
d_gene: .
j_gene: TRBJ2-3
CDR3nt: TGCGCCAGCAGCCTTTCGTTCACAGATACGCAGTATTTT
CDR3aa: CASSLSFTDTQYF

abundance: .
v_gene: TRBV7-9
d_gene: TRBD1
j_gene: TRBJ2-1
CDR3nt: TGTGCCAGCAGCTTAGCACAGGGGGTGAATGAGCAGTTCTTC
CDR3aa: CASSLAQGVNEQFF

abundance: once
v_gene: TRBV27
d_gene: TRBD1
j_gene: TRBJ1-2
CDR3nt: TGTGCCAGCAGCAGGACAGGGAGGGTCTATGGCTACACCTTC
CDR3aa: CASSRTGRVYGYTF

abundance: .
v_gene: TRBV3-1/TRBV3-2
d_gene: TRBD1
j_gene: TRBJ1-1
CDR3nt: TGTGCCAGCAGCCAAGGGGACAGGGGTTGGGCTGAAGCTTTCTTT
CDR3aa: CASSQGDRGWAEAFF

abundance: .
v_gene: TRBV27
d_gene: TRBD1
j_gene: TRBJ1-1
CDR3nt: TGTGCCAGCACCCCCCGGACAGGGAACACTGAAGCTTTCTTT
CDR3aa: CASTPRTGNTEAFF

abundance: .
v_gene: TRBV18
d_gene: .
j_gene: TRBJ1-5
CDR3nt: TGTGCCAGCTCACCACGGGGGCCCCAGGGTAATCAGCCCCAGCATTTT
CDR3aa: CASSPRGPQGNQPQHF

abundance: .
v_gene: TRBV18
d_gene: TRBD1
j_gene: TRBJ1-1
CDR3nt: TGTGCCAGCTCACCGGACAGGGATCGCGCTGAAGCTTTCTTT
CDR3aa: CASSPDRDRAEAFF

abundance: once
v_gene: TRBV19
d_gene: .
j_gene: TRBJ1-6
CDR3nt: TGTGCCAGTACCCCCGGCGGCAGGGATTCACCCCTCCACTTT
CDR3aa: CASTPGGRDSPLHF

abundance: .
v_gene: TRBV7-2
d_gene: .
j_gene: TRBJ1-2
CDR3nt: TGTGCCAGCAGCTTAGTACGGGACAACTCTGGCTACACCTTC
CDR3aa: CASSLVRDNSGYTF

abundance: few
v_gene: TRBV6-2/TRBV6-3
d_gene: TRBD1
j_gene: TRBJ1-4
CDR3nt: TGTGCCAGCAGTTTGACAGGGCATAATGAAAAACTGTTTTTT
CDR3aa: CASSLTGHNEKLFF

abundance: .
v_gene: TRBV10-3
d_gene: .
j_gene: TRBJ2-7
CDR3nt: TGTGCCATCAGTGTTTCTGAAGGGGCGAGAGAGCAGTACTTC
CDR3aa: CAISVSEGAREQYF

abundance: .
v_gene: TRBV11-2
d_gene: .
j_gene: TRBJ2-1
CDR3nt: TGTGCCAGCAGCCAACTACAGGGCCCGGTGAAGTTCTTC
CDR3aa: CASSQLQGPVKFF

abundance: .
v_gene: TRBV6-5
d_gene: .
j_gene: TRBJ2-2
CDR3nt: TGTGCCAGCAGACCGGGACTCGCCTTCCCCGGGGAGCTGTTTTTT
CDR3aa: CASRPGLAFPGELFF

abundance: once
v_gene: TRBV11-2
d_gene: TRBD1
j_gene: TRBJ2-5
CDR3nt: TGTGCCAGCAGCTTAGATGCTTGGGGACAGGGGGCGCGAAAGACCCAGTACTTC
CDR3aa: CASSLDAWGQGARKTQYF

abundance: .
v_gene: TRBV5-5
d_gene: .
j_gene: TRBJ2-3
CDR3nt: TGTGCCAGCAGCTCGTCGGGTACAAATTTCGGCACAGATACGCAGTATTTT
CDR3aa: CASSSSGTNFGTDTQYF

abundance: .
v_gene: TRBV18
d_gene: .
j_gene: TRBJ2-7
CDR3nt: TGTGCCAGCTCACTTCAAGGGGGATACGAGCAGTACTTC
CDR3aa: CASSLQGGYEQYF

abundance: .
v_gene: TRBV7-2
d_gene: .
j_gene: TRBJ1-6
CDR3nt: TGTGCCAGCAGCTCCACCCAACTTTATAATTCACCCCTCCACTTT
CDR3aa: CASSSTQLYNSPLHF

abundance: once
v_gene: TRBV6-5
d_gene: TRBD2
j_gene: TRBJ2-1
CDR3nt: TGTGCCAGCAGTTCTGTAGCGGGTTCCTACAATGAGCAGTTCTTC
CDR3aa: CASSSVAGSYNEQFF

abundance: .
v_gene: TRBV28
d_gene: TRBD2
j_gene: TRBJ2-1
CDR3nt: TGTGCCAGCAGTTTTTATGGGCGGGGGGCTTACAATGAGCAGTTCTTC
CDR3aa: CASSFYGRGAYNEQFF